The 3 T cell receptor beta chains reported below all come from one sample, sequenced in a study of T cells expressing NK-cell markers. TCRdb reworked the 5' RACE reads into one entry per CDR3 protein, no DNA. This listing includes 400,000 to 450,000 distinct CDR3 sequences. Sequences were obtained from blood T cells: a sorted CD56 or NKG2C T cell subset, CD4+ or CD8+ T cells, or bulk PBMC T cells (not recorded which). These receptors originate from a woman between 18 and 70 years old in good health.

The chain's CDR3 is CASSLNPGGGTDTQYF. The J gene is TRBJ2-3, the V gene TRBV5-1; TCRdb selects TRBD1, and the lack of DNA leaves this call unchecked. This CDR3 region has 16 residues. CDR1 is SGHRS and CDR2 is YFSETQ in the germline V gene. The whole variable domain, remainder taken from reference TRBV5-1 and TRBJ2-3, is KAGVTQTPRYLIKTRGQQVTLSCSPISGHRSVSWYQQTPGQGLQFLFEYFSETQRNKGNFPGRFSGRQFSNSRSEMNVSTLELGDSALYLCASSLNPGGGTDTQYFGPGTRLTVL.

V usage is TRBV6-1 and J usage is TRBJ2-3; the TCRdb call, TRBD2, lacks DNA for checking. The CDR3 is made up of 15 amino acids. Germline-derived CDR1 and CDR2 are MNHNS and SASEGT. CDR3 amino acids: CASSVAGGGTDTQYF.

The rearrangement uses TRBV5-4 and TRBJ2-3; TCRdb calls TRBD2, which cannot be checked without DNA. The V gene's germline CDR1 is SGHNT and CDR2 YYREEE (reference sequence). The CDR3 runs to 15 residues. CDR3 sequence reads: CASSLGIAATDTQYF.